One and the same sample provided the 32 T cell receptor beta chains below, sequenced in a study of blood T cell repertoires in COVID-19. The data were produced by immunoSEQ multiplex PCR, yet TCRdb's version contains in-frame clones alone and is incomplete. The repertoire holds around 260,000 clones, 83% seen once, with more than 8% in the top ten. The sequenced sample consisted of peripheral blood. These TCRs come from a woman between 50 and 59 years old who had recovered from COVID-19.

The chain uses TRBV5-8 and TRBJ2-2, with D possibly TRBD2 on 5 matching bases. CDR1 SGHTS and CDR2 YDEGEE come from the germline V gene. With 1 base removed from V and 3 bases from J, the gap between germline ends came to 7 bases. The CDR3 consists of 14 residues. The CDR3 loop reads CASSLSADTGELFF. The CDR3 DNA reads TGTGCCAGCAGCTTGTCAGCGGACACCGGGGAGCTGTTTTTT. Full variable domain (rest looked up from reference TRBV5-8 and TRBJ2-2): EAGVTQSPTHLIKTRGQQATLRCSPISGHTSVYWYQQALGLGLQFLLWYDEGEERNRGNFPPRFSGRQFPNYSSELNVNALELEDSALYLCASSLSADTGELFFGEGSRLTVL.

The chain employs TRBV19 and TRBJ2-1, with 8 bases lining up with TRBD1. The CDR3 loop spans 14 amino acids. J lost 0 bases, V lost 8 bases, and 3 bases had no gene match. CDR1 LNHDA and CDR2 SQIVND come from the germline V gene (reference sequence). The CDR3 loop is CASSGTGSYNEQFF. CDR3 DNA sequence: TGTGCCAGTTCCGGGACAGGCTCCTACAATGAGCAGTTCTTC. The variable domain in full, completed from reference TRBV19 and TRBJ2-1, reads DGGITQSPKYLFRKEGQNVTLSCEQNLNHDAMYWYRQDPGQGLRLIYYSQIVNDFQKGDIAEGYSVSREKKESFPLTVTSAQKNPTAFYLCASSGTGSYNEQFFGPGTRLTVL.

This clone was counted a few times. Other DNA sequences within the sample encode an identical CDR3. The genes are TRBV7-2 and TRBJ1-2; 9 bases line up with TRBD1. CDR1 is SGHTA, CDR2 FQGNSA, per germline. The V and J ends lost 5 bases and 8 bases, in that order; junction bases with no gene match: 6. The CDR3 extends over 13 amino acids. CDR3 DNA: TGTGCCAGCAGCCTCCGACAGGGGGAAGGCTACACCTTC. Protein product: CASSLRQGEGYTF.

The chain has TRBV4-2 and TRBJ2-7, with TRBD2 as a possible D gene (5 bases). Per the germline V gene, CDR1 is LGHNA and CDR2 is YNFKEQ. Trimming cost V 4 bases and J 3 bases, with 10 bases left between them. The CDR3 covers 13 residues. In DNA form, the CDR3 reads TGTGCCAGCAGCCCTACCGGGATCTACGAGCAGTACTTC. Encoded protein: CASSPTGIYEQYF.

The CDR3 sequence: CASSFLGETGGTGELFF. For the CDR3, the DNA is TGTGCCAGCAGTTTTTTGGGGGAGACAGGTGGTACCGGGGAGCTGTTTTTT. V is TRBV27 and J is TRBJ2-2, with D perhaps TRBD1 (6 bases). Germline CDR1 MNHEY, CDR2 SMNVEV (reference sequence). The CDR3 spans 17 residues. The V gene lost 3 bases and the J gene lost 5 bases, with 19 bases spanning the gap.

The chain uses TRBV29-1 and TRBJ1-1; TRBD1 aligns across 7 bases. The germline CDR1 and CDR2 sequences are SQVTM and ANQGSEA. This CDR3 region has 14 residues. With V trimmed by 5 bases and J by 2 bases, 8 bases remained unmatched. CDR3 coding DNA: TGCAGCGTTTACCCCGGGACAGCCAACACTGAAGCTTTCTTT. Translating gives CSVYPGTANTEAFF.

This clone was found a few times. The CDR3 DNA follows: TGTGCCTGGAGTCTAAGTTTACACAATGAGCAGTTCTTC. Its protein is CAWSLSLHNEQFF. V gene TRBV30 combines with J gene TRBJ2-1; no reliable D call. The CDR3 is 13 residues long. Germline V gives CDR1 GTSNPN, CDR2 SVGIG (reference sequence). V was pared by 2 bases and J by 5 bases, with 10 bases between.

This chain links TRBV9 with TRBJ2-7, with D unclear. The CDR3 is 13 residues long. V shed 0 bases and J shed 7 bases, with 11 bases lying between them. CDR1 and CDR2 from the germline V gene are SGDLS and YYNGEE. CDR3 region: CASSVGSYGEQYF. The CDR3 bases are TGTGCCAGCAGCGTAGGTTCCTACGGGGAGCAGTACTTC.

The chain's CDR3 is CASSPGQGREQYF. The DNA of the CDR3 is TGTGCCAGCAGTCCCGGACAGGGGCGCGAGCAGTACTTC. This chain joins TRBV12-3 or TRBV12-4 and TRBJ2-7, with 9 nucleotides matching TRBD1. V lost 5 bases to trimming and J lost 6 bases; unmatched junction nucleotides: 5. The length of the CDR3 is 13 residues.

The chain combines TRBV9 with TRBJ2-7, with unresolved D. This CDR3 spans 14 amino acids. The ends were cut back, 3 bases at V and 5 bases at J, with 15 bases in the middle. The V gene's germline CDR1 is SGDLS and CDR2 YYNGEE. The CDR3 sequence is CASSATPLPNEQYF. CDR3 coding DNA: TGTGCCAGCAGCGCCACTCCCCTGCCAAACGAGCAGTACTTC.

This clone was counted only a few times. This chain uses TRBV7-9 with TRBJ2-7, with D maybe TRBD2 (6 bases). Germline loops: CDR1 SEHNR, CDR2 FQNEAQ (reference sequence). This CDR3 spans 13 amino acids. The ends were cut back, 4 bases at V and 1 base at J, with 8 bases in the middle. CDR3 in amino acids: CASSSGGSYEQYF. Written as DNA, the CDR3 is TGTGCCAGCAGCTCTGGGGGGTCCTACGAGCAGTACTTC.

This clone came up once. The CDR3 is CASSKGQQETQYF. The CDR3 DNA sequence: TGTGCCAGCAGCAAGGGACAGCAAGAGACCCAGTACTTC. This chain connects TRBV9 to TRBJ2-5, with 7 bases lining up with TRBD1. The CDR3 is 13 amino acids. V shed 4 bases, J shed 2 bases, and the junction held 2 bases outside the gene matches. CDR1 and CDR2 from the germline V gene are SGDLS and YYNGEE.

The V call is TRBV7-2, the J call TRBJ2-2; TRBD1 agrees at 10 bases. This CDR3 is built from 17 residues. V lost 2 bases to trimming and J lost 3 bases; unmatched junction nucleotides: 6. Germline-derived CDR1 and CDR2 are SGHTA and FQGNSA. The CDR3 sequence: CASSLRLGTGDTGELFF. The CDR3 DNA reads TGTGCCAGCAGCTTACGTCTTGGGACAGGGGACACCGGGGAGCTGTTTTTT. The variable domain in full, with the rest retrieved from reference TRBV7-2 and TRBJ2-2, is GAGVSQSPSNKVTEKGKDVELRCDPISGHTALYWYRQSLGQGLEFLIYFQGNSAPDKSGLPSDRFSAERTGGSVSTLTIQRTQQEDSAVYLCASSLRLGTGDTGELFFGEGSRLTVL.

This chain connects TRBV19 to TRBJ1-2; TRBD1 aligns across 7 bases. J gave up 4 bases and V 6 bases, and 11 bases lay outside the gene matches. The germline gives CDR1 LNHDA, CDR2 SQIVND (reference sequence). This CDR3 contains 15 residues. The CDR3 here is CASSRIQGIGYGYTF. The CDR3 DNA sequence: TGTGCCAGTAGCCGTATACAGGGGATAGGCTATGGCTACACCTTC.

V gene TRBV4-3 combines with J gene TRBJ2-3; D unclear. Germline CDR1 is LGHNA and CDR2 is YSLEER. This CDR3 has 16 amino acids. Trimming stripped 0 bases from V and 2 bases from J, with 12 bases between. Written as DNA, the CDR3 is TGCGCCAGCAGCCAAGATCTTGGTCCGGTCACAGATACGCAGTATTTT. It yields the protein CASSQDLGPVTDTQYF.

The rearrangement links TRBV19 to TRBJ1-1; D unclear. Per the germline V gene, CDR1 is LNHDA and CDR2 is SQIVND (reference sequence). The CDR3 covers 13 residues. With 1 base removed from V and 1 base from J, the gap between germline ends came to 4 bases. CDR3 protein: CASSIGQNTEAFF. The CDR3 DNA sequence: TGTGCCAGTAGTATAGGACAGAACACTGAAGCTTTCTTT.

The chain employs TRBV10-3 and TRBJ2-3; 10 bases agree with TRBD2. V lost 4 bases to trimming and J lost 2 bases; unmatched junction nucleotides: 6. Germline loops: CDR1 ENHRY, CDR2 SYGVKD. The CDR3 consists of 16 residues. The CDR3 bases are TGTGCCATCAGTGGTCTAGCGGGAGCGAACACAGATACGCAGTATTTT. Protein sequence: CAISGLAGANTDTQYF.

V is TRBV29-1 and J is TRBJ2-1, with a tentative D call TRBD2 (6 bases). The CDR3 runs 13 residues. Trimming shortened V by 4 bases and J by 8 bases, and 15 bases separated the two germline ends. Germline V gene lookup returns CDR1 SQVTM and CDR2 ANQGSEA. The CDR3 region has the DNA TGCAGCGTTGCGCTGGGAGGAGGTTATGAGCAGTTCTTC. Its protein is CSVALGGGYEQFF.

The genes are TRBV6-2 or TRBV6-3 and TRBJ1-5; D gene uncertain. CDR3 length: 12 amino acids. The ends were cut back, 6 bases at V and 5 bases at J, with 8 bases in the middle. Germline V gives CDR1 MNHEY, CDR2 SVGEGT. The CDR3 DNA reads TGTGCCAGCAGCGGCTCCTATCAGCCCCAGCATTTT. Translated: CASSGSYQPQHF.

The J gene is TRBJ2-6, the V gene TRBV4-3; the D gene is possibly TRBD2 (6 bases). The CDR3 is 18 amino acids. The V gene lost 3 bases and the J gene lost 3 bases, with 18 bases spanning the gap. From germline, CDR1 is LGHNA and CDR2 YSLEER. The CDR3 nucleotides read TGCGCCAGCAGCCACTCAGCGGGTGTGGTTGGTGGGGCCAACGTCCTGACTTTC. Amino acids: CASSHSAGVVGGANVLTF.

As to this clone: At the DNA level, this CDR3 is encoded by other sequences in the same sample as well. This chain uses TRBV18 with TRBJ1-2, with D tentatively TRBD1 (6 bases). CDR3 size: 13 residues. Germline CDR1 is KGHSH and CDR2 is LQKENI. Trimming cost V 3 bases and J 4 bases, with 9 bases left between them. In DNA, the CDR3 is TGTGCCAGCTCACCCGACAGGAGCTATGGCTACACCTTC. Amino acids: CASSPDRSYGYTF.

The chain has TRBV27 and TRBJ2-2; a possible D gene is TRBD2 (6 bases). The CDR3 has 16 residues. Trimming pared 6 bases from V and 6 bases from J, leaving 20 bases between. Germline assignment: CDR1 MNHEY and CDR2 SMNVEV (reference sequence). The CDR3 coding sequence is TGTGCCAGCAGCCTAAGACTAGACGGCTGGGCCGGGGAGCTGTTTTTT. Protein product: CASSLRLDGWAGELFF.

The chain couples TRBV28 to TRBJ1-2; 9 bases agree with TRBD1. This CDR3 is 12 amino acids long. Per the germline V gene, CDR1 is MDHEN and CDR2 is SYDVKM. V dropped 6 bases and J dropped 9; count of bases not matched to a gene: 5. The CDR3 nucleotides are TGTGCCAGCAGGGCACAGGGGGCGCGCTACACCTTC. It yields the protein CASRAQGARYTF.

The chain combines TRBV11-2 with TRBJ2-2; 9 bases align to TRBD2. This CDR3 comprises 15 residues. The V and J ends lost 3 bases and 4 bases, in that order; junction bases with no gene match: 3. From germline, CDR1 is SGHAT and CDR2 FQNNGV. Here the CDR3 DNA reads TGTGCCAGCAGCTTCAGCGGGGGGAGCACCGGGGAGCTGTTTTTT. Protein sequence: CASSFSGGSTGELFF.

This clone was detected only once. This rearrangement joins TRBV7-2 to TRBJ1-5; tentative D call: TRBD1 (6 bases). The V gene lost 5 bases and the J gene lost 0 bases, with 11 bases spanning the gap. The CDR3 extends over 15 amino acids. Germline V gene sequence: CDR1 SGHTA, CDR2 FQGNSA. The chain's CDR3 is CASSPHRASNQPQHF. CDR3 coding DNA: TGTGCCAGCAGCCCGCACAGGGCTAGCAATCAGCCCCAGCATTTT.

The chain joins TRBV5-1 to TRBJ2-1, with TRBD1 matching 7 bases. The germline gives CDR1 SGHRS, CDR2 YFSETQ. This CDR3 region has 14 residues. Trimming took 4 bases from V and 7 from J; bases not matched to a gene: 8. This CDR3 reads CASSPGTASNEQFF. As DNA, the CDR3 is TGCGCCAGCAGCCCCGGGACAGCTTCAAATGAGCAGTTCTTC.

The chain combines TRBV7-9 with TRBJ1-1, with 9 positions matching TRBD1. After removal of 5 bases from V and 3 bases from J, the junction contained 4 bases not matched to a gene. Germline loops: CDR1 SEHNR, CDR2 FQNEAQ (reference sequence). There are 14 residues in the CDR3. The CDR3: CASSRQGVDTEAFF. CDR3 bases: TGTGCCAGCAGCCGACAGGGGGTTGACACTGAAGCTTTCTTT.

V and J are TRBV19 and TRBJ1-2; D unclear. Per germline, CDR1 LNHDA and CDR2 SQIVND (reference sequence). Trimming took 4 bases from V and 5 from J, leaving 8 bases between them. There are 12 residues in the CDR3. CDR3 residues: CASSTTPYGYTF. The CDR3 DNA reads TGTGCCAGTAGTACCACACCGTATGGCTACACCTTC.

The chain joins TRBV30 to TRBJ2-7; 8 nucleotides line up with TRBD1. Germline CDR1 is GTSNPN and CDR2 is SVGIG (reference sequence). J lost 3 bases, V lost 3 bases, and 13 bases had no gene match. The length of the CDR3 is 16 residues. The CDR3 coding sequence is TGTGCCTGGAGGGGTGCTCCCGGGACAGGTCTCTACGAGCAGTACTTC. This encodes CAWRGAPGTGLYEQYF.

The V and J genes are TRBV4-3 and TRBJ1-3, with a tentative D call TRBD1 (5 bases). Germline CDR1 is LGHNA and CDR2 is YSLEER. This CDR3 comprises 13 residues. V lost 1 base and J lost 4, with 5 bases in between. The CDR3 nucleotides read TGCGCCAGCAGCCAAGGGACAGGAAACACCATATATTTT. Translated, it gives CASSQGTGNTIYF.

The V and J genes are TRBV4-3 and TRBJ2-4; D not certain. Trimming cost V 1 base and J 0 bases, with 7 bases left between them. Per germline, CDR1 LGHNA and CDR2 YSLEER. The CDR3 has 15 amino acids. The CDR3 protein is CASSQGSLAKNIQYF. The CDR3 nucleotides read TGCGCCAGCAGCCAAGGTAGCCTAGCCAAAAACATTCAGTACTTC.

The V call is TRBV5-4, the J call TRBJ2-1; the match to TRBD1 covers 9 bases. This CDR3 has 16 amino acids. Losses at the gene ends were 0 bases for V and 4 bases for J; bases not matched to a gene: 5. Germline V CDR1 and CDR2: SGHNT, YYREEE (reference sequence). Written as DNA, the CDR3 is TGTGCCAGCAGCTTGGAACCCGGGACAGGGTACAATGAGCAGTTCTTC. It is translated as CASSLEPGTGYNEQFF.